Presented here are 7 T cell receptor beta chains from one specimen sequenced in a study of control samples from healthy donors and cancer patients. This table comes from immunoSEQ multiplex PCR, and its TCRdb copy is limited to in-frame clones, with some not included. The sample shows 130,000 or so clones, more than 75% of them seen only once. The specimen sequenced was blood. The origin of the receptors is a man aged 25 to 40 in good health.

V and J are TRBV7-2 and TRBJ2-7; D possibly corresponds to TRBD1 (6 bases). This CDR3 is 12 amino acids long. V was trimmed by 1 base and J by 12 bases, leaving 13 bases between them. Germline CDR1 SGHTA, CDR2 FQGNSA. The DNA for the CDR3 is TGTGCCAGCAGCTTAGACAGGGCGCCTCCGTACTTC. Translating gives CASSLDRAPPYF.

As DNA, the CDR3 is TGTGCCAGCAGCAGAGATACAGGGCTGAATTCACCCCTCCACTTT. Protein: CASSRDTGLNSPLHF. This rearrangement joins TRBV5-8 to TRBJ1-6, with D tentatively TRBD1 (6 bases). The CDR3 covers 15 residues. Germline-derived CDR1 and CDR2 are SGHTS and YDEGEE. Trimming removed 4 bases at V and 7 bases at J, with 15 bases between.

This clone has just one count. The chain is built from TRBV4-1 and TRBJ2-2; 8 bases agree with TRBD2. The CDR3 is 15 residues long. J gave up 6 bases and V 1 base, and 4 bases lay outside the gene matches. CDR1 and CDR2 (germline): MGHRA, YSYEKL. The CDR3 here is CASSQGGTRPGELFF. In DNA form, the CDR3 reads TGCGCCAGCAGCCAAGGAGGGACTAGACCCGGGGAGCTGTTTTTT.

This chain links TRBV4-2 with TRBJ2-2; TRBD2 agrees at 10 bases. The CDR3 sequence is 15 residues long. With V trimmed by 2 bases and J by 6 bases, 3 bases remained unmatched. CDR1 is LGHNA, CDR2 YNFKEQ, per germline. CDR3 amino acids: CASSQRLAGAGELFF. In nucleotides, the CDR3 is TGTGCCAGCAGCCAAAGGCTAGCGGGAGCCGGGGAGCTGTTTTTT.

The CDR3 coding sequence is TGTGCCAGCAGTTACTCGGGGGGGAAGCAGCCCCAGCATTTT. It specifies CASSYSGGKQPQHF. This chain joins TRBV6-6 and TRBJ1-5; D possibly corresponds to TRBD1 (5 bases). CDR1 MNHNY and CDR2 SVGAGI come from the germline V gene (reference sequence). Trimming took 0 bases from V and 7 from J, leaving 10 bases between them. The CDR3 contains 14 residues.

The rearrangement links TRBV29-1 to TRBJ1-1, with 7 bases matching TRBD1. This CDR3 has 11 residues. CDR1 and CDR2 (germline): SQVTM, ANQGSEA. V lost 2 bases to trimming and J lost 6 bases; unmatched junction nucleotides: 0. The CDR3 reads CSVERGPEAFF. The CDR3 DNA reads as TGCAGCGTTGAAAGGGGGCCTGAAGCTTTCTTT.

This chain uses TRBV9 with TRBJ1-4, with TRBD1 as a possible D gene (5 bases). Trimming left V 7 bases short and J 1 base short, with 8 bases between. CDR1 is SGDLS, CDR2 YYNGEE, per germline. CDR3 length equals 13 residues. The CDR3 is CASQRGTNEKLFF. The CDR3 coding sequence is TGTGCCAGCCAGAGGGGAACTAATGAAAAACTGTTTTTT.